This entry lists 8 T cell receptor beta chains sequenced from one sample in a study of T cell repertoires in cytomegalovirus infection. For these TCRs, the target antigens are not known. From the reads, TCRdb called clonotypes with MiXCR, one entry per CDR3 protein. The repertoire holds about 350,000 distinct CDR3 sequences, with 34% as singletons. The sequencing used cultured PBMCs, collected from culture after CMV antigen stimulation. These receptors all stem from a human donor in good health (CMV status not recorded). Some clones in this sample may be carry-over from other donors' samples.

Here the CDR3 reads CASSFESNYGYTF. The CDR3 DNA is TGTGCCAGCAGCTTCGAATCTAACTATGGCTACACCTTC. The V and J genes are TRBV5-4 and TRBJ1-2; unclear D gene. V dropped 2 bases and J dropped 0 bases, with 5 bases sitting between them. Germline CDR1 is SGHNT and CDR2 is YYREEE (reference sequence). The CDR3 contains 13 residues.

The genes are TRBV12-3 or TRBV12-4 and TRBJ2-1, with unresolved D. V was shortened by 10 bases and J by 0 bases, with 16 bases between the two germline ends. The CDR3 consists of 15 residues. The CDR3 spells CATGISGYSYNEQFF. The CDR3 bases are TGTGCCACCGGAATTTCCGGATACTCCTACAATGAGCAGTTCTTC.

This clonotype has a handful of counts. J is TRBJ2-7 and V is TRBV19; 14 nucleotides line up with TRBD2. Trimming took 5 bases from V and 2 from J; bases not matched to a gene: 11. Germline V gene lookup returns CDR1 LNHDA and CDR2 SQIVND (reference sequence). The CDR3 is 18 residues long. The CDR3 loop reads CASSPIPGTSGSTYEQYF. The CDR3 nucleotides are TGTGCCAGTAGTCCCATCCCCGGGACTAGCGGGAGTACCTACGAGCAGTACTTC.

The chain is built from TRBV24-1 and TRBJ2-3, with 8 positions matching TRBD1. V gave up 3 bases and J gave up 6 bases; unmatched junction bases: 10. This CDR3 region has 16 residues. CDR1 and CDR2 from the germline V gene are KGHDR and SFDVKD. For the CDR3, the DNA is TGTGCCACCAGTGATCTTGGACAGGGTCAGACGGATACGCAGTATTTT. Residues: CATSDLGQGQTDTQYF.

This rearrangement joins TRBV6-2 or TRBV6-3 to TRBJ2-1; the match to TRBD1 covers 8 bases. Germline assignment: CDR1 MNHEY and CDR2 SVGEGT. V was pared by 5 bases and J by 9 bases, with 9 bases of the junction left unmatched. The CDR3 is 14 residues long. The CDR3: CASSRTGGSSEQFF. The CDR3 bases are TGTGCCAGCAGTCGCACAGGGGGTAGTTCTGAGCAGTTCTTC.

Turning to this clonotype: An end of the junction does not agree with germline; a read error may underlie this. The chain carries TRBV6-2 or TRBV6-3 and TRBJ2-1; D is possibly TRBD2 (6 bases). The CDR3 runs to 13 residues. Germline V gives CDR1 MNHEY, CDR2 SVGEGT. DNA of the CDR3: TGTGCCAGCAGTTACCCGGAAAGCAGGGTAGCGGTCTTC. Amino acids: CASSYPESRVAVF.

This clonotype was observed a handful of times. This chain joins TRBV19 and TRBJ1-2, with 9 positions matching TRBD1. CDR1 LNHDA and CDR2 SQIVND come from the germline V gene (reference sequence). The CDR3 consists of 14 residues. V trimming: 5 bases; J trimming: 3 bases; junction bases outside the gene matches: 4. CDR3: CASSDRQGDYGYTF. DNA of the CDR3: TGTGCCAGTAGTGATCGACAGGGGGACTATGGCTACACCTTC.

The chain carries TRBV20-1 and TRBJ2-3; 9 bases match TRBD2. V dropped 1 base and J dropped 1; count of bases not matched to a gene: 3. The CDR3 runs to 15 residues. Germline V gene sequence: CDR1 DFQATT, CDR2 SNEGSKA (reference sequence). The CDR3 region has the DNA TGCAGTGCTAGAGGTAGCGGGAGCGGCACAGATACGCAGTATTTT. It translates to CSARGSGSGTDTQYF.